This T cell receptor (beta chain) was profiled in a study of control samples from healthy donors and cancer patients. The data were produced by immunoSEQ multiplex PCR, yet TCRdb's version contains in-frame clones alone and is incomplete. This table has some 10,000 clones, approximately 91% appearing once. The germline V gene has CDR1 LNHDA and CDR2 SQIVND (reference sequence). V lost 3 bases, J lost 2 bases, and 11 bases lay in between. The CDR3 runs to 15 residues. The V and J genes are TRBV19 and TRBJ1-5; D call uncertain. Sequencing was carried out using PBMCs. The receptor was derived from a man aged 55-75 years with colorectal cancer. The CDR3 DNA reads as TGTGCCAGTAGTATCGGTCGGAGGGGCAATCAGCCCCAGCATTTT. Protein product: CASSIGRRGNQPQHF.